The present TCR beta chain was sequenced within a study of shared clonotypes between healthy human individuals. Whole-study results and caveats: On the whole, naive subsets had larger estimated richness than memory subsets had.

Data came from immunoSEQ multiplex PCR; TCRdb stores just in-frame clones and leaves some out. The table records over 300,000 clones, 80% to 90% of them present only once. With regard to this clone: The antigen remains undetermined.

The sequencing input was memory CD8+ T cells sorted from blood. Subset of the sample: CD45RO+ cells pooled with CCR7-negative TemRA cells. The sequence was collected from a man younger than 30 in good health.

CDR3 sequence: CASSSGLLDEQYF. The CDR3 nucleotides read TGTGCCAGTAGCTCAGGGTTGTTAGACGAGCAGTACTTC. The J gene is TRBJ2-7, the V gene TRBV19; D is possibly TRBD1 (5 bases). The CDR3 contains 13 residues. V lost 6 bases, J lost 5 bases, and 14 bases lay in between. CDR1 LNHDA and CDR2 SQIVND come from the germline V gene (reference sequence). Full variable domain (missing parts from reference TRBV19 and TRBJ2-7): DGGITQSPKYLFRKEGQNVTLSCEQNLNHDAMYWYRQDPGQGLRLIYYSQIVNDFQKGDIAEGYSVSREKKESFPLTVTSAQKNPTAFYLCASSSGLLDEQYFGPGTRLTVT.